This entry describes one TCR beta chain. This clone was observed a handful of times. This receptor's antigen is unknown. Base qualities were left out, and no much larger clone turns up one base away. This sample was included in a study of a mutant IDH1 vaccine in newly diagnosed glioma (dated by TCRdb to about 2021). In the study overall: Vaccination was initiated 4-6 weeks after radiotherapy alone, or concurrently with temozolomide cycles in the chemotherapy-containing groups. The week-35 safety follow-up was designated visit V12, and the week-47 end of study was designated visit V13. Longitudinal TCRB deep sequencing was performed for about 25 treated patients wherever samples were available for exploratory analyses. Peripheral blood was collected at six visits: V03 (baseline), V05, V07, V10, V12 and V13. Before enrollment, most patients had been given radiochemotherapy with temozolomide as standard therapy, while the rest had received either radiotherapy alone or temozolomide alone. Of the roughly 34 treated patients, roughly 60% were male and about 40% were female, and a mean age of approximately 40 years was recorded.

Reading from cysteine to phenylalanine, the CDR3 counts 15 amino acids. Only the CDR3 DNA stays, 45 bases, in frame from base 1. The germline V gene yields LGHNA for CDR1 and YNFKEQ for CDR2. The trim is 0 bases for V and 4 bases for J, with a gap of 13 bases between the germline ends. What the work shows at the level of the full study, not this receptor alone: Across multiple MHC alleles, vaccine-induced immune responses were seen in about 93% of patients. The authors noted that analyses of patient blood samples could not be reproduced because of sample limitations. Pseudoprogression seemed to be unrelated to changes in the top peripheral T cell clonotypes found by TCRB sequencing. Selection of PBMC samples for TCRB deep sequencing was based on availability.

Libraries were built with the immunoSEQ multiplex PCR assay. The hsTCRB Kit was used according to the manufacturer's protocol to amplify rearranged TCR beta chain sequences. TCRB libraries were sequenced on an Illumina MiSeq. Per the source publication's procedure: Demultiplexing, trimming and gene mapping were performed with the kit vendor's proprietary platform. TCRdb stores this immuneACCESS table with in-frame sequences only. Part of the clones is absent; in the studies checked, under half of the shortfall reflects unresolved V genes, and no reason is known for the rest. The V and J calls and clone size come from that table; D and trimming were worked out from the DNA. Across this sample there are around 30,000 clones, with more than 65% seen only once. The ten largest clonotypes hold about 30% of the sample. The sample's time point label, in plain terms: week 47, end of study. Each vaccine dose was 300 ug of a 20-mer mutant IDH1 peptide in Montanide, given subcutaneously with topical imiquimod. Across visits V03 through V10, patients got a total of eight vaccinations, given in weeks 1, 3, 5, 7, 11, 15, 19 and 23. Donors had newly diagnosed WHO grade 3 or 4 IDH1-mutant astrocytomas with loss of nuclear ATRX. The samples were drawn from NOA16, a multicentre, single-arm, open-label phase I trial in Germany that tested a mutant IDH1 peptide vaccine in humans for the first time. The DNeasy Blood and Tissue Kit was used to extract genomic DNA from EDTA blood for TCRB sequencing.

The sequencing here drew on PBMCs, taken from a glioma patient whose treatment included an IDH1 peptide vaccine. In this chain, TRBV4-2 is recombined with TRBJ2-7, with a tentative D gene TRBD1 over 6 matching bases. This clonotype was sampled from a man under 40 with glioma. Here the CDR3 is given as CASSQETTGGYEQYF. The sequenced DNA is TGTGCCAGCAGCCAAGAGACGACAGGCGGATACGAGCAGTACTTC.